A selection of T cell receptor beta chains follows, all from one sample in a study of shared clonotypes between healthy human individuals. Libraries were prepared by immunoSEQ multiplex PCR; TCRdb keeps only in-frame clonotypes and omits some of them. Among around 2.1 million clones listed, 85% to 95% were seen once. The source material was naive CD8+ T cells from PBMCs. The receptors were sampled from a man aged 18-30 years in good health. Some clones in this sample may be carry-over from other donors' samples. The CDR3 runs from the conserved cysteine through the conserved F or W. Fields, in order: D gene, J gene, V gene, clone size, CDR3 protein, CDR3 DNA. The D gene is left open where the match is weak. Clone sizes are given selectively: once, few, many, or a class where the clone is expanded.

>.|TRBJ2-7|TRBV7-6|.
CASSGPPGNEQYF
TGTGCCAGCAGCGGACCGCCCGGGAACGAGCAGTACTTC
>.|TRBJ1-1|TRBV30|.
CAWMPPRGTEAFF
TGTGCCTGGATGCCCCCCCGGGGCACTGAAGCTTTCTTT
>.|TRBJ2-2|TRBV19|.
CATLVTNTGELFF
TGTGCCACCCTTGTAACGAACACCGGGGAGCTGTTTTTT
>.|TRBJ2-7|TRBV29-1|.
CSVASRSSYEQYF
TGCAGCGTTGCTAGCCGGAGCTCCTACGAGCAGTACTTC
>.|TRBJ1-4|TRBV7-9|.
CASSLVGETNEKLFF
TGTGCCAGCAGCTTAGTTGGGGAAACTAATGAAAAACTGTTTTTT
>.|TRBJ2-3|TRBV6-5|.
CASSPTGGPDTQYF
TGTGCCAGCAGTCCCACCGGGGGGCCAGATACGCAGTATTTT
>.|TRBJ2-3|TRBV7-6|.
CASSNGPQYSTDTQYF
TGTGCCAGCAGCAACGGCCCTCAGTATAGCACAGATACGCAGTATTTT
>.|TRBJ2-1|TRBV19|.
CASRPYYGGKLADISYNEQFF
TGTGCCAGTAGACCCTACTATGGGGGCAAATTAGCGGACATTTCCTACAATGAGCAGTTCTTC
>.|TRBJ2-4|TRBV7-8|.
CASSLTAGIKNIQYF
TGTGCCAGCAGCTTAACGGCCGGGATCAAAAACATTCAGTACTTC
>TRBD2|TRBJ2-7|TRBV18|.
CASSPLGLAGVSYEQYF
TGTGCCAGCTCACCATTGGGACTAGCGGGGGTCTCCTACGAGCAGTACTTC
>TRBD2|TRBJ2-5|TRBV7-9|.
CASSHLAGGEETQYF
TGTGCCAGCAGCCACCTAGCGGGGGGGGAAGAGACCCAGTACTTC
>TRBD1|TRBJ2-7|TRBV15|.
CATSGAGTENSVYEQYF
TGTGCCACCAGCGGGGCAGGGACAGAGAATTCGGTTTACGAGCAGTACTTC
>.|TRBJ1-1|TRBV27|once
CASRVGGANTEAFF
TGTGCCAGCAGAGTGGGGGGGGCAAACACTGAAGCTTTCTTT
>TRBD1|TRBJ2-7|TRBV7-9|once
CASRDRDRGFGGQYF
TGTGCCAGCAGGGACCGGGACAGGGGCTTCGGTGGGCAGTACTTC
>TRBD2|TRBJ2-7|TRBV7-9|.
CASSFPDLTSGYEQYF
TGTGCCAGCAGCTTCCCAGATCTGACTAGCGGGTACGAGCAGTACTTC